This T cell receptor beta chain originates from a study of Ad26.COV2.S vaccination and SARS-CoV-2 variants. Repertoires were generated with immunoSEQ multiplex PCR, while TCRdb's copy carries only in-frame clones and drops some. The sample contains approximately 410,000 clones, 92% of which appear only once. This CDR3 contains 16 residues. Germline V gene sequence: CDR1 KGHDR, CDR2 SFDVKD. V was pared by 8 bases and J by 2 bases, with 15 bases between. The treatment here: 19 received Ad26.COV2.S at low or high dose, single or two shots; a few received placebo; per-sample allocation not given. Collection of the samples took place on day 63 after the first injection of vaccine or placebo.

The J gene is TRBJ1-6, the V gene TRBV24-1; D ambiguous. The sequence was collected from a person between 18 and 65 years old who received the Ad26.COV2.S COVID-19 vaccine or a placebo. Sequencing used peripheral blood, obtained in a trial of Ad26.COV2.S vaccine versus placebo. CDR3 nucleotide sequence: TGTGCCACCAAACTTGGTTGGGTGACCTATAATTCACCCCTCCACTTT. Translation gives CATKLGWVTYNSPLHF.